This T cell receptor beta chain derives from a study of response to subunit inactivated influenza vaccine. TCRdb independently ran MiXCR on the RT-PCR reads; one entry per CDR3 protein. Of about 780,000 distinct CDR3 sequences listed, around a sixth are singletons. Unmatched junction bases numbered 18, after V lost 0 bases and J lost 13 bases. The CDR3 totals 17 residues. CDR1 is LGHNA, CDR2 YNFKEQ, per germline. The rearrangement joins TRBV4-2 to TRBJ2-4; TRBD1 matches 7 bases. Sequencing was performed on PBMCs from blood, taken 4 to 6 days after vaccination. This clonotype originated in a man aged 45-60 years who received an inactivated influenza vaccine. The CDR3 region has the DNA TGTGCCAGCAGCCAAGAGGATAGGACAGGACACTCCCAAGGGCAGTACTTC. This translates into CASSQEDRTGHSQGQYF.